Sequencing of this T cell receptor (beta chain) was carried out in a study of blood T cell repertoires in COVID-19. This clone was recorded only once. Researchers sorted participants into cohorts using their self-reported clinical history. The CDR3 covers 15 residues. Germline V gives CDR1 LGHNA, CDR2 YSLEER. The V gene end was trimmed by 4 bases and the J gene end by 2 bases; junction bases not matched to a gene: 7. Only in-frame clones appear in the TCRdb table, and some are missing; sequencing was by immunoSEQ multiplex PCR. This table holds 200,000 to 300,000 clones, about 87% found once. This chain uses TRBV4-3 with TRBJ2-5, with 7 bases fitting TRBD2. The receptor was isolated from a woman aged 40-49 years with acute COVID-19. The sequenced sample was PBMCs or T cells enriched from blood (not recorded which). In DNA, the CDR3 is TGCGCCAGCAGCCGGCTACTAGCGCTTCAAGAGACCCAGTACTTC. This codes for CASSRLLALQETQYF.